A single sample gave rise to the 20 T cell receptor beta chains below, sequenced in a study of shared clonotypes between healthy human individuals (TCRdb year 2020). Library preparation employed the immunoSEQ multiplex PCR assay. TCRdb took this table from immuneACCESS and kept in-frame rearrangements with V and J called. Such tables lack part of the clones; where checked against another copy, unresolved V genes explain under half of the gap, and the rest is unexplained. The sample contains 2.5 million or so clones, around 90% of them found a single time. The ten largest account for roughly 0.14% of the sample. The specimen sequenced was naive CD4+ T cells sorted from blood. The cell subset or site label, read with the paper, signifies: CD45RA+ positively selected. These receptor sequences come from a man between 18 and 35 years old in good health.

As regards this clone: Other nucleotide sequences from this sample produce the same CDR3. J is TRBJ1-3 and V is TRBV18; unclear D gene. Germline lookup yields CDR1 KGHSH and CDR2 LQKENI. This CDR3 contains 13 residues. The ends were cut back, 3 bases at V and 4 bases at J, with 7 bases in the middle. The CDR3: CASSPSDGNTIYF. The CDR3 nucleotides are TGTGCCAGCTCACCCTCCGACGGAAACACCATATATTTT.

This chain connects TRBV18 to TRBJ2-7; TRBD2 agrees at 12 bases. The CDR3 is 16 amino acids. Germline V gene sequence: CDR1 KGHSH, CDR2 LQKENI. J gave up 6 bases and V 2 bases, and 8 bases lay outside the gene matches. CDR3 nucleotide sequence: TGTGCCAGCTCACCAAACATCGGACTAGCGGGAAGCGAGCAGTACTTC. The encoded protein is CASSPNIGLAGSEQYF.

This clone has just one count. The chain uses TRBV4-2 and TRBJ1-1; D perhaps matches TRBD1 (5 bases). The germline V gene encodes CDR1 LGHNA and CDR2 YNFKEQ. The CDR3 contains 15 residues. Trimming cost V 1 base and J 3 bases, with 12 bases left between them. CDR3 bases: TGTGCCAGCAGCCAAGCAGATTTGGGGGACACTGAAGCTTTCTTT. Its translation: CASSQADLGDTEAFF.

This clone was found once. The rearrangement uses TRBV2 and TRBJ2-3; D ambiguous. The CDR3 has 18 residues. Trimming stripped 7 bases from V and 1 base from J, with 24 bases between. Germline V lookup: CDR1 SNHLY, CDR2 FYNNEI. The CDR3 nucleotides are TGTGCCAGCATTAAGAACAGCCGGACCGCAATGGGCACAGATACGCAGTATTTT. Translating it yields CASIKNSRTAMGTDTQYF.

The chain is built from TRBV5-1 and TRBJ1-1; 8 positions agree with TRBD1. CDR1 SGHRS and CDR2 YFSETQ come from the germline V gene. V lost 1 base, J lost 1 base, and 3 bases stayed unmatched. The CDR3 runs 15 residues. CDR3 sequence: CASSLMDRENTEAFF. The CDR3 bases are TGCGCCAGCAGCTTGATGGACAGGGAGAACACTGAAGCTTTCTTT.

The chain recombines TRBV28 with TRBJ1-4, with D possibly being TRBD1 (6 bases). This CDR3 region has 14 residues. The germline V gene has CDR1 MDHEN and CDR2 SYDVKM. Trimming shortened V by 3 bases and J by 13 bases, and 18 bases separated the two germline ends. CDR3 coding DNA: TGTGCCAGCAGTTTTCCTCTAGGCAGGGGAGGACTGTTTTTT. Translated, it gives CASSFPLGRGGLFF.

The gene calls are TRBV4-1 and TRBJ1-4; TRBD1 might be the D (6 bases). Germline V gives CDR1 MGHRA, CDR2 YSYEKL. The CDR3 has 17 residues. Trimming left V 3 bases short and J 4 bases short, with 18 bases between. The DNA of the CDR3 is TGCGCCAGCAGCCATGGATCTAGGACAGTCGGTAATGAAAAACTGTTTTTT. It translates to CASSHGSRTVGNEKLFF.

On this clone itself: The identical CDR3 is also encoded by other nucleotide sequences in the sample. The chain recombines TRBV10-3 with TRBJ2-2; no reliable D call. Germline CDR1 ENHRY, CDR2 SYGVKD. Trimming removed 6 bases at V and 1 base at J, with 9 bases between. The CDR3 spans 14 residues. Here the CDR3 reads CAIRLAENTGELFF. The CDR3 DNA is TGTGCCATCAGGCTGGCGGAGAACACCGGGGAGCTGTTTTTT.

The chain employs TRBV4-1 and TRBJ2-1, with a tentative D call TRBD2 (7 bases). The ends were cut back, 4 bases at V and 8 bases at J, with 15 bases in the middle. Germline V CDR1 and CDR2: MGHRA, YSYEKL. CDR3 size: 14 residues. CDR3 in amino acids: CASSRGGQGDEQFF. DNA for the CDR3: TGCGCCAGCAGCCGGGGGGGGCAAGGGGATGAGCAGTTCTTC.

The chain combines TRBV18 with TRBJ2-1; 7 nucleotides line up with TRBD1. From germline, CDR1 is KGHSH and CDR2 LQKENI. This CDR3 contains 14 residues. V shed 4 bases, J shed 7 bases, and the junction held 7 bases outside the gene matches. The CDR3 region is CASSLFTQGNEQFF. The CDR3, as DNA: TGTGCCAGCTCACTGTTCACACAGGGGAATGAGCAGTTCTTC.

The V and J genes are TRBV2 and TRBJ2-3; 9 bases are shared with TRBD1. This CDR3 spans 14 amino acids. Unmatched junction bases numbered 4, after V lost 6 bases and J lost 3 bases. CDR1 is SNHLY and CDR2 is FYNNEI in the germline V gene. In nucleotides, the CDR3 is TGTGCCAGCAGGGACAGGGGATTAACAGATACGCAGTATTTT. This encodes CASRDRGLTDTQYF.

This clone has only a few counts. The same CDR3 is also encoded by other DNA sequences in this sample. This chain connects TRBV6-5 to TRBJ1-1; 9 bases agree with TRBD1. The CDR3 has 13 residues. With V trimmed by 6 bases and J by 5 bases, 4 bases remained unmatched. Germline loops: CDR1 MNHEY, CDR2 SVGAGI. The CDR3 DNA sequence: TGTGCCAGCAGGGGACAGGGTAGGACTGAAGCTTTCTTT. Amino acids: CASRGQGRTEAFF.

This clone appeared once. The chain combines TRBV25-1 with TRBJ2-1; 10 bases are a match to TRBD2. The CDR3 runs 16 residues. CDR1 MGHDK and CDR2 SYGVNS come from the germline V gene. V trimming: 0 bases; J trimming: 15 bases; junction bases outside the gene matches: 14. The CDR3 reads CASSEYGVGAGGIPFF. The CDR3 DNA reads as TGTGCCAGCAGTGAATATGGCGTGGGAGCGGGAGGGATCCCGTTCTTC.

The CDR3 protein is CASSLYPWGTSGGTSTDTQYF. The CDR3 DNA follows: TGTGCCAGCAGTTTATATCCCTGGGGGACTAGCGGGGGTACTAGCACAGATACGCAGTATTTT. The chain is built from TRBV28 and TRBJ2-3; TRBD2 matches 14 bases. V shed 1 base and J 0 bases; nucleotides not matched to a gene: 12. The CDR3 is 21 residues long. The germline V gene encodes CDR1 MDHEN and CDR2 SYDVKM.

This chain connects TRBV2 to TRBJ2-5, with D hard to call. The germline V gene encodes CDR1 SNHLY and CDR2 FYNNEI. The CDR3 length is 11 residues. V was shortened by 7 bases and J by 2 bases, with 5 bases between the two germline ends. The CDR3 nucleotides read TGTGCCAGCAACATTCAAGAGACCCAGTACTTC. This gives the protein CASNIQETQYF. Based on the CDR3 plus reference TRBV2 and TRBJ2-5, the full variable domain is EPEVTQTPSHQVTQMGQEVILRCVPISNHLYFYWYRQILGQKVEFLVSFYNNEISEKSEIFDDQFSVERPDGSNFTLKIRSTKLEDSAMYFCASNIQETQYFGPGTRLLVL.

The chain is built from TRBV19 and TRBJ2-7; the D gene is possibly TRBD2 (5 bases). The CDR3 spans 16 residues. The germline gives CDR1 LNHDA, CDR2 SQIVND (reference sequence). V was trimmed by 2 bases and J by 3 bases, leaving 17 bases between them. CDR3 DNA: TGTGCCAGTAGTATATCCGGGGTACTACATGGCTACGAGCAGTACTTC. Translation: CASSISGVLHGYEQYF.

Worth noting for this clone: Different DNA sequences within this sample yield the same CDR3. J is TRBJ1-5 and V is TRBV5-1, with D possibly TRBD1 on 5 matching bases. V was trimmed by 0 bases and J by 1 base, leaving 8 bases between them. The CDR3 length is 15 residues. CDR1 and CDR2 (germline): SGHRS, YFSETQ. In DNA, the CDR3 is TGCGCCAGCAGCTTGGAAGGGGTGAGCAATCAGCCCCAGCATTTT. This sequence encodes CASSLEGVSNQPQHF.

V and J are TRBV6-4 and TRBJ2-7, with 8 bases aligning to TRBD2. Germline-derived CDR1 and CDR2 are MRHNA and SNTAGT. After removal of 5 bases from V and 2 bases from J, the junction contained 8 bases not matched to a gene. The CDR3 is 15 amino acids. The CDR3 DNA reads TGTGCCAGCAGTCAAACGGGGGGGAGCACCTACGAGCAGTACTTC. Translating gives CASSQTGGSTYEQYF.

In this sample, this clone turned up once. The V and J genes are TRBV6-5 and TRBJ2-7, with unresolved D. Germline CDR1 and CDR2: MNHEY and SVGAGI. Trimming removed 7 bases from V and 3 bases from J, with 13 bases in between. The CDR3 sequence is 13 residues long. The CDR3 bases are TGTGCCAGCACCTCTTTACAGAGCTACGAGCAGTACTTC. Its translation is CASTSLQSYEQYF.

This chain connects TRBV6-6 to TRBJ2-3; TRBD1 matches at 8 bases. The CDR3 length is 15 residues. V was clipped by 8 bases and J by 2 bases; unmatched bases: 9. Germline values: CDR1 MNHNY, CDR2 SVGAGI (reference sequence). DNA for the CDR3: TGTGCCAGCCCCCCCGGACAGGGTTTCACAGATACGCAGTATTTT. Translation gives CASPPGQGFTDTQYF.